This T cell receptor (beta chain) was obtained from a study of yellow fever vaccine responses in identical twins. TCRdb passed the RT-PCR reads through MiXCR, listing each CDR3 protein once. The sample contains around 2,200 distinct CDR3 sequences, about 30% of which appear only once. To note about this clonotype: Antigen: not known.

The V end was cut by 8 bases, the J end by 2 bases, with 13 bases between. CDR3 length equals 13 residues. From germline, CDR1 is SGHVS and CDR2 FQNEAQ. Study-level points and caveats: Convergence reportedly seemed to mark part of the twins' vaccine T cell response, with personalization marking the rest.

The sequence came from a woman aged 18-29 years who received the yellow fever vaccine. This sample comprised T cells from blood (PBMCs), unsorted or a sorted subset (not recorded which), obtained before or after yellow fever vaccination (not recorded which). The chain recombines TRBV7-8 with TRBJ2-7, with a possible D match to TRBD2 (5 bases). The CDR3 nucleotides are TGTGCCAGCTCCCGCCGGGGAACCTACGAGCAGTACTTC. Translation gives CASSRRGTYEQYF.